Here is one TCR beta chain with its context. V shed 4 bases and J shed 5 bases, with 19 bases lying between them. Germline lookup yields CDR1 SGHDT and CDR2 YYEEEE. CDR3 length: 16 amino acids. The entry originates in a study of cytotoxic CD8 clonotypes in ibrutinib-treated CLL. TCRdb's copy holds only in-frame clones and misses some; the assay was immunoSEQ multiplex PCR. The repertoire holds around 160,000 clones, around nine tenths seen once, with around 3% in the top ten. The J gene is TRBJ1-5, the V gene TRBV5-6; perhaps TRBD1 as D (6 bases). The clonotype originates from a human donor with chronic lymphocytic leukemia. The sequencing used PBMCs, collected at disease progression, from a patient treated with ibrutinib. The CDR3 DNA follows: TGTGCCAGCAGCCATGGGGGCGAAAGTCTTGATCAGCCCCAGCATTTT. It translates to CASSHGGESLDQPQHF. Full variable domain (outside the CDR3, taken from reference TRBV5-6 and TRBJ1-5): DAGVTQSPTHLIKTRGQQVTLRCSPKSGHDTVSWYQQALGQGPQFIFQYYEEEERQRGNFPDRFSGHQFPNYSSELNVNALLLGDSALYLCASSHGGESLDQPQHFGDGTRLSIL.